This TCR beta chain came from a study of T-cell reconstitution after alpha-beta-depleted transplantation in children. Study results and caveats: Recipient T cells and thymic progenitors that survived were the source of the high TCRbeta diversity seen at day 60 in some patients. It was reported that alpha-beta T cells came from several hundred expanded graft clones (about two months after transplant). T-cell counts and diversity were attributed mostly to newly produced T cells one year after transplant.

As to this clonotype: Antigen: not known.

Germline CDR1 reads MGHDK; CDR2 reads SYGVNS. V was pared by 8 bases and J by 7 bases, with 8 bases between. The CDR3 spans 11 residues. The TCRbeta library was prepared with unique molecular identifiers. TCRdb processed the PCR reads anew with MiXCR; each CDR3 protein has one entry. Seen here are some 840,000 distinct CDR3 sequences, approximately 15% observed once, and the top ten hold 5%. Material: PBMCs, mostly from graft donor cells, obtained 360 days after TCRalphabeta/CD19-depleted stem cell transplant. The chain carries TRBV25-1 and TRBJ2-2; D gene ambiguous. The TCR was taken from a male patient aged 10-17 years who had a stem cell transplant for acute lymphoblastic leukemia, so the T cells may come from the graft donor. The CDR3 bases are TGTGCCAGCGGAATGGTCGGGGAGCTGTTTTTT. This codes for CASGMVGELFF.